One T cell receptor (beta chain) is described in this entry. Its antigen remains undetermined. No per-base quality is available; no much larger clone lies one base away. The data were taken from a study of T-cell reconstitution after alpha-beta-depleted transplantation in children (dated by TCRdb to about 2016). Regarding the research as a whole: Using TCR repertoire profiling, the study quantitatively followed how T-cell immune reconstitution unfolded in children after TCRalphabeta/CD19-depleted allogeneic hematopoietic cell transplantation.

The library came from PCR. TCRdb names Illumina HiSeq 2500 as the instrument used. To normalize quantification of the TCRbeta repertoire, the TCR libraries were built with molecular barcoding that relied on unique molecular identifiers. TCRdb passed the public sequencing reads through fastp at Q25 and MiXCR, retaining productive beta sequences. Entries that share a CDR3 protein sequence are merged under the most common genes and DNA. The sample table contains about 500,000 distinct CDR3 sequences; only one count was recorded for approximately 30% of them. The ten most abundant clones make up 2% to 2.5% of the sample. The sequence was obtained from a human donor who donated a stem cell graft to a child with aplastic anemia. Source: PBMCs from the stem cell graft donor, taken from the stem cell graft.

The CDR3 loop reads CASRRGGAGTNEKLFF. The DNA sequence is given as TGTGCCAGCAGACGGGGGGGCGCAGGAACTAATGAAAAACTGTTTTTT. The sequence is built from TRBV27 and TRBJ1-4; the D gene is perhaps TRBD1, on 6 matching bases. V lost 6 bases and J lost 1 base; the stretch between them is 15 bases long. The CDR3 numbers 16 residues from cysteine through phenylalanine. Only the CDR3 portion is preserved as DNA: 48 bases, with reading frame beginning at the first base. Per the germline V gene (reference sequence), MNHEY is the CDR1 and SMNVEV is the CDR2.